Shown below are 21 T cell receptor beta chains from a single sample sequenced in a study of post-analysis software for immune sequencing data. Study results and limitations: Compared with controls, patients had more of roughly five TRBV segments, including TRBV5-6, TRBV5-1 and TRBV20-1.

Unique molecular identifiers were built into the TCR beta cDNA libraries. TCRdb analysed the PCR reads with MiXCR anew, one entry per CDR3 protein. The sample gives about 770,000 distinct CDR3 sequences, around 42% of which show up once; approximately 5% is in the top ten. Their antigen targets remain unknown. Sequenced input: blood. The receptors here all came from a girl aged 10-17 years with multiple sclerosis.

This clonotype was observed at least ten times. The chain recombines TRBV28 with TRBJ2-5; TRBD1 matches 10 bases. Per germline, CDR1 MDHEN and CDR2 SYDVKM. This CDR3 spans 15 amino acids. V was clipped by 3 bases and J by 3 bases; unmatched bases: 4. CDR3: CASSFLGTGEETQYF. CDR3 DNA: TGTGCCAGCAGTTTTTTGGGGACAGGGGAAGAGACCCAGTACTTC.

The rearrangement joins TRBV24-1 to TRBJ2-6; D remains unclear. This CDR3 is built from 16 residues. Germline V lookup: CDR1 KGHDR, CDR2 SFDVKD. V was clipped by 3 bases and J by 2 bases, with 10 bases between them. The CDR3 region is CATSDASGAGANVLTF. CDR3 nucleotides: TGTGCCACCAGTGATGCCTCTGGGGCTGGGGCCAACGTCCTGACTTTC.

The V call is TRBV5-1, the J call TRBJ2-7; 7 nucleotides align to TRBD2. This CDR3 comprises 14 residues. Trimming took 2 bases from V and 5 from J; bases not matched to a gene: 7. Germline V gene lookup returns CDR1 SGHRS and CDR2 YFSETQ. Written as DNA, the CDR3 is TGCGCCAGCAGCTTAGCGGGGTGGAGAGACGAGCAGTACTTC. Encoded protein: CASSLAGWRDEQYF. The complete variable domain, with remaining parts taken from reference TRBV5-1 and TRBJ2-7, reads KAGVTQTPRYLIKTRGQQVTLSCSPISGHRSVSWYQQTPGQGLQFLFEYFSETQRNKGNFPGRFSGRQFSNSRSEMNVSTLELGDSALYLCASSLAGWRDEQYFGPGTRLTVT.

This clonotype was recorded a few times. V gene TRBV29-1 combines with J gene TRBJ1-2; unclear D gene. V was trimmed by 3 bases and J by 3 bases, leaving 14 bases between them. The CDR3 contains 14 residues. Germline V lookup: CDR1 SQVTM, CDR2 ANQGSEA. Written as DNA, the CDR3 is TGCAGCGTTGATAGGAGGGCTACGGACTATGGCTACACCTTC. This translates into CSVDRRATDYGYTF.

V usage is TRBV20-1 and J usage is TRBJ2-5; a weak D match, TRBD2 (6 bases). Looked up from germline, CDR1 is DFQATT and CDR2 is SNEGSKA (reference sequence). This CDR3 is 15 amino acids long. Trimming took 2 bases from V and 4 from J, leaving 17 bases between them. CDR3 in amino acids: CSARLFLVGGETQYF. The CDR3 nucleotides are TGCAGTGCTAGACTCTTTCTTGTGGGGGGAGAGACCCAGTACTTC.

This clonotype was recorded a few times. This chain uses TRBV20-1 with TRBJ2-1; tentative D call: TRBD2 (5 bases). There are 15 residues in the CDR3. The germline V gene encodes CDR1 DFQATT and CDR2 SNEGSKA (reference sequence). V was trimmed by 6 bases and J by 4 bases, leaving 19 bases between them. The CDR3 DNA follows: TGCAGTGCAAATCGACGGACTCAAGTATACAATGAGCAGTTCTTC. It specifies CSANRRTQVYNEQFF.

CDR3 residues: CATSTGANTEAFF. For the CDR3, the DNA is TGTGCCACCTCAACAGGGGCGAACACTGAAGCTTTCTTT. This chain links TRBV6-2 or TRBV6-3 with TRBJ1-1, with 7 positions matching TRBD1. This CDR3 region has 13 residues. The germline V gene has CDR1 MNHEY and CDR2 SVGEGT. The J segment lost 1 base and the V segment lost 10 bases, leaving 6 bases of the junction unmatched.

The V and J genes are TRBV7-8 and TRBJ2-4; weak D call: TRBD1 (6 bases). The CDR3 loop spans 16 amino acids. V lost 1 base to trimming and J lost 4 bases, with 14 bases between them. CDR1 and CDR2 from the germline V gene are SGHVS and FQNEAQ. The CDR3 loop reads CASSLDVRTAKNIQYF. The CDR3 region has the DNA TGTGCCAGCAGCTTAGACGTGAGGACAGCGAAAAACATTCAGTACTTC.

The CDR3 spells CASSLSGSSNEQFF. CDR3 coding DNA: TGTGCCAGCAGCCTTAGCGGGAGTTCGAATGAGCAGTTCTTC. The J gene is TRBJ2-1, the V gene TRBV12-3 or TRBV12-4; TRBD2 matches at 9 bases. The CDR3 covers 14 residues. V was pared by 6 bases and J by 7 bases, with 7 bases of the junction left unmatched.

This sequence joins TRBV5-1 and TRBJ2-1, with 13 bases fitting TRBD2. This CDR3 contains 19 residues. Trimming cost V 2 bases and J 2 bases; bases outside gene matches: 10. The germline V gene encodes CDR1 SGHRS and CDR2 YFSETQ. The DNA for the CDR3 is TGCGCCAGCAGCTTTGATGGGGGGACTAGCGGGACCACCTACAATGAGCAGTTCTTC. It yields the protein CASSFDGGTSGTTYNEQFF.

The genes are TRBV30 and TRBJ2-1, with D hard to call. This CDR3 is built from 12 residues. Germline assignment: CDR1 GTSNPN and CDR2 SVGIG (reference sequence). Trimming shortened V by 3 bases and J by 6 bases, and 9 bases separated the two germline ends. The CDR3 loop is CAWSGTGNEQFF. The CDR3 bases are TGTGCCTGGAGCGGTACGGGCAATGAGCAGTTCTTC.

The rearrangement uses TRBV29-1 and TRBJ1-2, with D hard to call. Trimming pared 3 bases from V and 2 bases from J, leaving 10 bases between. The CDR3 covers 13 residues. Germline CDR1 SQVTM, CDR2 ANQGSEA. CDR3 region: CSVDSSSNYGYTF. DNA of the CDR3: TGCAGCGTTGATTCCAGCTCAAACTATGGCTACACCTTC.

This clonotype appeared a few times. The V and J genes are TRBV29-1 and TRBJ2-7, with D possibly TRBD1 on 6 matching bases. The CDR3 covers 11 residues. Germline CDR1 SQVTM, CDR2 ANQGSEA. Trimming left V 7 bases short and J 6 bases short, with 13 bases between. This chain's CDR3 is CSATSTGEQYF. The CDR3, as DNA: TGCAGCGCAACATCGACAGGCGAGCAGTACTTC.

V and J are TRBV27 and TRBJ1-1, with D tentatively TRBD1 (5 bases). CDR1 and CDR2 from the germline V gene are MNHEY and SMNVEV (reference sequence). The V end lost 4 bases, the J end lost 0 bases, and 9 bases lay between the germline ends. This CDR3 comprises 14 residues. CDR3 sequence: CASSSWGVNTEAFF. The DNA for the CDR3 is TGTGCCAGCAGTTCGTGGGGCGTGAACACTGAAGCTTTCTTT.

This clonotype has more than one count but fewer than ten. This sequence joins TRBV5-5 and TRBJ2-4; tentative D call: TRBD1 (6 bases). V was shortened by 4 bases and J by 0 bases, with 11 bases between the two germline ends. This CDR3 has 15 amino acids. CDR1 and CDR2 from the germline V gene are SGHKS and YYEKEE (reference sequence). CDR3 nucleotides: TGTGCCAGCAGCCTTACAGGGCTAGCCAAAAACATTCAGTACTTC. This translates into CASSLTGLAKNIQYF.

This clonotype was counted between two and nine times. This chain links TRBV29-1 with TRBJ2-5, with D possibly being TRBD1 (7 bases). The CDR3 consists of 15 residues. V was cut by 6 bases and J by 2 bases, with 19 bases left in between. Germline CDR1 and CDR2: SQVTM and ANQGSEA. CDR3 bases: TGCAGCGTGCCGTTTAGGGCAGGGGGGCAAGAGACCCAGTACTTC. Residues: CSVPFRAGGQETQYF.

Only a few counts were recorded for this clonotype. The chain couples TRBV27 to TRBJ2-3; D remains unclear. Germline assignment: CDR1 MNHEY and CDR2 SMNVEV (reference sequence). The CDR3 has 13 residues. V lost 5 bases to trimming and J lost 4 bases, with 10 bases between them. The CDR3 here is CASSQWGSDTQYF. The CDR3 bases are TGTGCCAGCAGTCAATGGGGTTCAGATACGCAGTATTTT.

V is TRBV7-9 and J is TRBJ2-7; D gene unclear. This CDR3 contains 14 residues. Germline V gives CDR1 SEHNR, CDR2 FQNEAQ (reference sequence). Trimming stripped 5 bases from V and 0 bases from J, with 11 bases between. The CDR3 region is CASSTRTNSYEQYF. CDR3 nucleotides: TGTGCCAGCAGCACACGGACGAACTCCTACGAGCAGTACTTC.

The V call is TRBV20-1, the J call TRBJ2-5; perhaps TRBD1 as D (5 bases). V lost 6 bases and J 5 bases, leaving 10 bases between the germline ends. This CDR3 contains 11 residues. Germline assignment: CDR1 DFQATT and CDR2 SNEGSKA (reference sequence). CDR3 DNA sequence: TGCAGTGCCAGGGTTATCGAGACCCAGTACTTC. As protein: CSARVIETQYF.

This clonotype was recorded a few times. The chain joins TRBV12-3 or TRBV12-4 to TRBJ2-3, with D tentatively TRBD2 (5 bases). This CDR3 spans 12 amino acids. V was pared by 7 bases and J by 5 bases, with 10 bases between. The CDR3 reads CASTEGVDTQYF. The DNA of the CDR3 is TGTGCCAGCACCGAGGGCGTAGATACGCAGTATTTT.

This clonotype was counted between two and nine times. V gene TRBV7-6 combines with J gene TRBJ2-5, with D perhaps TRBD2 (6 bases). This CDR3 contains 15 residues. Trimming cost V 5 bases and J 11 bases, with 24 bases left between them. Looked up from germline, CDR1 is SGHVS and CDR2 is FNYEAQ. The CDR3 reads CASSLGTADQGGQYF. The CDR3 DNA sequence: TGTGCCAGCAGCCTAGGTACAGCGGACCAAGGAGGGCAGTACTTC. The variable domain in full, with the rest retrieved from reference TRBV7-6 and TRBJ2-5, is GAGVSQSPRYKVTKRGQDVALRCDPISGHVSLYWYRQALGQGPEFLTYFNYEAQQDKSGLPNDRFSAERPEGSISTLTIQRTEQRDSAMYRCASSLGTADQGGQYFGPGTRLLVL.